This T cell receptor beta chain was found in a study of blood T cell repertoires in COVID-19. Study background: Sites across the United States, Italy and Spain contributed samples from acute and convalescent COVID-19. Sources were T cells, B-cell-depleted T cells, or PBMCs; the material itself was cDNA or gDNA.

CDR3 length: 16 residues. V trimming: 5 bases; J trimming: 5 bases; junction bases outside the gene matches: 9. Germline V gives CDR1 SGHTS, CDR2 YDEGEE. Per the original data handling: Estimation of nucleated cell counts relied on the amplification of reference gene primers. Clones were read by immunoSEQ multiplex PCR, and TCRdb kept only the in-frame ones, dropping some. V and J calls and clone size are those listed in that table; D and trimming were worked out from the DNA. This table holds about 65,000 clones, 75% to 85% found once. This receptor was obtained from a human donor in a cohort sampled during active COVID-19. Sequencing used peripheral blood. This chain links TRBV5-8 with TRBJ2-3; 12 bases are shared with TRBD2. The CDR3 sequence: CASSYGSSGGGDTQYF. The CDR3 DNA reads as TGTGCCAGCAGTTACGGATCTAGCGGGGGGGGAGATACGCAGTATTTT.